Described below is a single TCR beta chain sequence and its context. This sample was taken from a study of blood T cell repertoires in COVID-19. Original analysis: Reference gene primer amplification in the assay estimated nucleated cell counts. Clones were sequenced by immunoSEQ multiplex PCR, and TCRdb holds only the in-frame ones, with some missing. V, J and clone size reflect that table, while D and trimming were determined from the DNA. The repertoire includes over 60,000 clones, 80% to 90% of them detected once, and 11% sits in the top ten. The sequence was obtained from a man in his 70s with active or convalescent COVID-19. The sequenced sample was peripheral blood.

The CDR3: CASSYSLARDSSYEQYF. Written as DNA, the CDR3 is TGTGCCAGCAGTTACTCGTTAGCCAGGGACAGTTCCTACGAGCAGTACTTC. The chain joins TRBV6-2 or TRBV6-3 to TRBJ2-7, with 7 positions matching TRBD1. V shed 0 bases and J 1 base; nucleotides not matched to a gene: 9. This CDR3 comprises 17 residues. Germline V gives CDR1 MNHEY, CDR2 SVGEGT.